This TCR beta chain originates from a study of cytomegalovirus exposure and HLA in healthy donors (dated by TCRdb to about 2017). Turning to the overall study: An earlier analysis of around 600 of the donors reported 250 to 300 Gb of sequence data and roughly 100 million unique TCR beta sequences from about 200 million T cells. Alongside the repertoire data, information on donor age, sex, ethnicity and CMV serostatus was compiled. An early release that covered some 640 HLA-typed donors contained approximately 300 gigabases of sequencing data and tens of millions of unique TCR sequences. Typing coverage varied by locus: roughly 620-640 donors for A, B, C, DRB1 and DQB1; approximately 500 for DQA1; approximately 610 for DPA1; around 450 for DPB1. All discovery cohort repertoires had been generated using a single sequencing platform. Along with the approximately 620-subject first cohort, a separate validation cohort of 120 different subjects was used. The genetic ancestry cluster associated with self-reported Caucasian donors included roughly four fifths of the roughly 380 genotyped donors. Genome-wide SNP genotypes for about 65% of the roughly 670 donors were used in a later genetic analysis, which treated that subset as a discovery cohort. The study was designed to test whether signatures of past pathogen exposure could be identified by cataloging public T cell receptors. To decide whether each TCR beta V gene segment behaved as functional or pseudogenic, an earlier analysis of some 600 of the donors relied on high-throughput TCR beta sequencing. High-throughput TCR immunosequencing, statistical association of individual TCRs with disease status, and machine learning were combined to predict cytomegalovirus infection status. Across 300 to 500 genotyped donors of the cohort, an average of approximately 200,000 unique TCR beta nucleotide sequences per donor were sequenced, and 15% to 20% of those sequences were non-productive. A later analysis re-analyzed previously published TCR beta repertoires from 660 or so donors and added high-resolution HLA genotyping to study TCR occurrence patterns. Using immunosequencing, the study profiled T cell repertoires from some 670 subjects and related those repertoires to cytomegalovirus serostatus. Rather than drawing on any new phenotypic data, the later analysis identified candidate immune exposures from TCR beta sequences and the way those sequences occurred across donors. Both class I and class II loci were covered by HLA typing, at four-digit resolution. Roughly 5 DR-DQ haplotypes were handled as single units for association and clustering because linkage in the cohort was strong. Study-wide conclusions, independent of this receptor: In the study, some 180 TCR beta chains were listed as associated with cytomegalovirus. Correlated functional status among segregating V segments might be attributable to linkage disequilibrium, but an unknown experimental factor could not be ruled out. A later analysis found that most CMV-associated TCR beta chains appeared HLA-restricted, with HLA associations seemingly driven largely by CMV exposure. Presence/absence analyses assumed roughly uniform sequencing depth across donors, an assumption that may not hold. A further reported finding was that TCR beta sequences accurately predicted the HLA-A and HLA-B alleles for most subjects in the first cohort. A later analysis found that TCR association rates varied across HLA loci, with DRB1 alleles showing the most associated TCRs and HLA-C alleles the fewest. Immune exposure information for the cohort was limited to CMV serostatus. A few of the identified cytomegalovirus-associated TCR beta chains were confirmed in vitro to be specific for cytomegalovirus antigens. Specific HLA alleles were associated with 15,000 to 20,000 TCR beta sequences at a false discovery rate of 0.05 in a later analysis. Because HLA typing was missing for some donors at each locus, association tests included only the typed subset. Broadly in line with IMGT annotations, most TCR beta V segments showed up in productive rearrangements about 87% or about 30% of the time in an earlier analysis of under 700 of the donors. The sequencing pipeline was judged likely to have produced a cluster of highly shared sequence variants as a technical artifact. Because counts were too low, under 20 rarely observed V segments, including chromosome 9 orphons, were left out of the earlier analysis of about 500 of the donors. When HLA alleles, especially DR and DQ, strongly co-occurred, attributing TCR associations to individual alleles was difficult. V-gene and J-gene trimming of TCR beta chains was associated with a missense DCLRE1C variant in a later genetic analysis, and the association was replicated in an independent cohort. A later genetic analysis reported fewer N-insertions in productive TCRs among donors in an Asian-associated ancestry cluster than the roughly 670-donor mean. The classifier was reported to diagnose cytomegalovirus status with high specificity and sensitivity in both the original cohort and the validation cohort. Only TCR beta chains were sequenced in this cohort, and the absence of alpha or paired-chain data limited detectable features. In a later analysis, several top co-occurrence clusters were reported to appear linked to parvovirus B19, influenza, CMV and Epstein-Barr virus. The 87-base-pair reads could not distinguish some IMGT-functional V segments, including TRBV6-2 and TRBV6-3, so those segments were excluded. Across donors, most TCR sequences were observed very rarely, whereas some public TCRs were present in many individuals. Compared with equally common non-associated chains, HLA-associated TCR beta chains in a later analysis were more clonally expanded and had lower generation probabilities. The authors suggested that the approach could potentially be extended to other disease states and immunological phenotypes.

The cohort consisted of fewer than 700 healthy bone marrow donors. Cohort members were all nominally healthy when sampled, although unrecorded immune exposures were likely present. The donor tested CMV seronegative, placing the donor among the 350 to 400 seronegative members of the cohort. Every donor gave a peripheral blood sample, and the peripheral blood mononuclear cells from that sample were used for TCR beta sequencing. Genomic DNA was extracted from the blood cell samples with the Qiagen DNeasy Blood Extraction Kit. To note about this clone: No antigen is known for it. Per-nucleotide qualities are absent, and no much larger clonotype sits a single base away.

The library came from the immunoSEQ multiplex PCR assay. For the multiplex PCR, a mixture combining 60 forward primers for TCR Vbeta segments and 13 reverse primers for TCR Jbeta segments was used. Amplification of the CDR3 region of rearranged TCR beta genes was performed with a multiplex PCR assay on genomic DNA. The Illumina HiSeq System was used to sequence the amplified TCR beta libraries as 87-base-pair reads. Per the source publication's procedure: A later analysis counted approximately 76 million unique TCR beta chains across the 666 repertoires, and some 11 million of these chains were shared by at least two donors. Raw reads were error-corrected and collapsed into unique sequences with a nearest-neighbor algorithm that merged closely related sequences to remove PCR and sequencing errors. V, D and J gene segments were assigned by aligning CDR3 sequences to IMGT reference sequences. For a sequence to be retained, a match of at least six nucleotides to both a V gene segment and a J gene segment was required. Rearrangements were called productive when the CDR3 lacked stop codons and stayed in frame with V and J; all others were non-productive. CDR3 was defined according to IMGT convention as the region running from the second conserved V-encoded cysteine to the conserved J-encoded phenylalanine. In an earlier analysis of around 540 of the donors, sequences lacking an unambiguous match to a single V gene segment were excluded. An earlier analysis of 550 to 650 of the donors classified V segments as functional when productive rearrangements were above 56.7% and as segregating when the standard deviation between donors was above 5%. A statistical classification framework was built to diagnose cytomegalovirus status from the catalog of TCR beta chain sequences. V and J gene assignment, in a later analysis, came from comparing TCR nucleotide sequences with IMGT/GENE-DB human TR gene sequences. A later analysis assigned CDR3 sequences and most-parsimonious VDJ recombination scenarios with the TCRdist pipeline. In a later analysis, each TCR beta chain was defined by its CDR3 amino acid sequence together with its V-gene family, and reads without a unique V-gene family were excluded. In a later analysis, 500 to 650 highly shared, low-generation-probability nucleotide sequences were removed to address suspected cross-contamination and a sequencing artifact. A later analysis calculated a clonal expansion index for each public chain from normalized within-repertoire ranks of inferred template counts. A later analysis computed generation probabilities with a VDJ recombination model fitted to out-of-frame rearrangements, and checked the results against IGoR. In a later analysis, TCR-TCR, TCR-HLA and TCR-CMV co-occurrence was scored with hypergeometric tests, and a repertoire-size bias correction was applied to TCR pairs. In a later analysis, false discovery rates were estimated by permuting HLA or CMV assignments 20 times. In a later analysis, co-occurring TCRs were grouped with DBSCAN, and TCRdist sequence similarity was added when clustering was performed within HLA-allele-positive subsets. For co-occurrence clustering, repertoires with fewer than 30,000 or more than 120,000 public chains were excluded, along with four or five repertoires with anomalous nucleotide sharing. Held by TCRdb, this immuneACCESS table contains in-frame sequences only and omits some clones. Under half of the omission traces to an unresolved V gene where checked; the cause of the rest is unknown. V, J and clone size were drawn from that table, and D and trimming were deduced from the DNA. The sample table records 95,000 to 150,000 clones; 75% to 90% of these occur just once. The ten largest clonotypes hold approximately 2.1% of the sample.

Via the germline V gene, CDR1 is SGHTA and CDR2 FQGNSA. Taken from cysteine to phenylalanine, the CDR3 has 15 residues. The sequence is cut down to CDR3 DNA, 45 bases in frame from base 1. The V and J ends are trimmed by 4 bases and 8 bases, leaving 20 bases between them. The TCR sequence derives from a man aged 25-40 years in good health and CMV-seronegative. In this chain, TRBV7-2 is recombined with TRBJ1-2, and possibly TRBD1, on 5 matching bases. The sample consisted of PBMCs. The CDR3 corresponds to CASSSGRGDVRGYTF. In nucleotides, the sequence is TGTGCCAGCAGCTCTGGACGGGGGGACGTAAGGGGCTACACCTTC. When the CDR3 is completed using the reference TRBV7-2 and TRBJ1-2 genes on either side, the full variable domain is GAGVSQSPSNKVTEKGKDVELRCDPISGHTALYWYRQSLGQGLEFLIYFQGNSAPDKSGLPSDRFSAERTGGSVSTLTIQRTQQEDSAVYLCASSSGRGDVRGYTFGSGTRLTVV.